This entry is about one T cell receptor beta chain. The antigen remains undetermined. This sample was taken from a study of T cell responses to AZD1222 COVID-19 vaccine. General study points: Repertoires were obtained only post-peak T cell response. Once two AZD1222 doses were given, Spike-specific TCR breadth and depth went up. Spike as a whole was targeted by vaccine-associated CD4 TCRs, dominant at 160-218 and 743-854.

Sequencing was performed with immunoSEQ multiplex PCR; in TCRdb, only in-frame clones are kept and a portion is missing. The top ten hold under 4% of the sample, which has some 150,000 clones, approximately 90% seen once. Trimming shortened V by 3 bases and J by 7 bases, and 10 bases separated the two germline ends. The CDR3 covers 12 residues. CDR1 is WNHNN and CDR2 is SYGVQD in the germline V gene (reference sequence). The source of this sequence is an adult who received the AZD1222 COVID-19 vaccine. The chain recombines TRBV10-1 with TRBJ2-7, with no clear D. The sample here was peripheral blood, taken 28 days after the second AZD1222 dose. The CDR3 region has the DNA TGCGCCAGCAGTGATTCCGGAAGGGAGCAGTACTTC. It codes for CASSDSGREQYF.